Below, one TCR beta chain is given with its context. This specimen comes from a study of blood T cell repertoires in COVID-19. Study-wide context: Acute and convalescent COVID-19 samples came from the United States, Italy and Spain. T cells, B-cell-depleted T cells, or PBMCs provided the cDNA or gDNA that served as material.

Between the trimmed V and J ends, which lost 3 bases and 5 bases, there was a span of 12 bases. The germline CDR1 and CDR2 sequences are MNHEY and SMNVEV (reference sequence). This CDR3 contains 14 residues. Profiling relied on immunoSEQ multiplex PCR, and the TCRdb table lists in-frame clones only, not all of them. Here the sample spans some 97,000 clones, roughly nine tenths being singletons. This receptor was identified in a man aged 45-65 years with active COVID-19. The chain couples TRBV27 to TRBJ2-3; D might be TRBD2 (5 bases). Sample: peripheral blood. CDR3 in DNA: TGTGCCAGCAGTTTTGTGGGAGCGAGAGATACGCAGTATTTT. Translation: CASSFVGARDTQYF.